Listed below are T cell receptor beta chains from one sample, sequenced in a study of T cell repertoires in cytomegalovirus infection. Using its own MiXCR run on the reads, TCRdb lists one record per CDR3 protein. The data show roughly 600,000 distinct CDR3 sequences, with roughly 26% seen just once and roughly 8% held by the top ten. Input material: CD8+ T cells from PBMCs. These receptor sequences come from a human donor in good health (CMV status not recorded). Some clones in this sample may be carry-over from other donors' samples. Each CDR3 is given with its conserved first and last residue. A D gene is named only where the DNA matches it firmly. Clone size is not always given. Where it is, it says once, few, many or a class for expanded clones.

v_gene	d_gene	j_gene	abundance	CDR3aa	CDR3nt
TRBV9	.	TRBJ2-1	few	CASSDRDKYNEQFF	TGTGCCAGCAGCGACCGGGACAAATACAATGAGCAGTTCTTC
TRBV6-6	TRBD1	TRBJ1-2	.	CASSYSLTGAYGYTF	TGTGCCAGCAGTTACTCGCTGACAGGGGCATATGGCTACACCTTC
TRBV27	.	TRBJ1-5	.	CASKGYGNQPQHF	TGTGCCAGCAAAGGGTATGGCAATCAGCCCCAGCATTTT
TRBV9	.	TRBJ2-1	few	CASSVARTARLGDEQFF	TGTGCCAGCAGCGTAGCCCGGACAGCAAGGTTAGGCGATGAGCAGTTCTTC
TRBV6-5	TRBD1	TRBJ1-6	.	CASSYSLTADRGGRQPLHF	TGTGCCAGCAGTTACTCCCTAACGGCGGACAGGGGCGGGCGTCAGCCCCTCCACTTT
TRBV7-9	TRBD2	TRBJ2-5	once	CASSLARGLAMETQYF	TGTGCCAGCAGCTTAGCTCGGGGACTAGCTATGGAGACCCAGTACTTC
TRBV29-1	.	TRBJ2-1	few	CSVEGGPGQRPGEQFF	TGCAGCGTTGAGGGGGGACCGGGACAGCGGCCCGGTGAGCAGTTCTTC
TRBV27	TRBD1	TRBJ2-1	many	CASTDRARGEFF	TGTGCCAGCACTGACAGGGCCCGAGGGGAGTTCTTC
TRBV27	.	TRBJ2-5	.	CASSLRIRQGETQYF	TGTGCCAGCAGTTTGCGGATTCGTCAGGGAGAGACCCAGTACTTC
TRBV7-4	.	TRBJ2-7	few	CASSYQGPSYEQYF	TGTGCCAGCAGCTACCAAGGGCCTTCCTACGAGCAGTACTTC
TRBV7-6	TRBD1	TRBJ1-5	.	CASSSEHHRDRGNQPQHF	TGTGCCAGCAGCTCAGAACATCATCGGGACAGGGGTAATCAGCCCCAGCATTTT
TRBV29-1	TRBD1	TRBJ2-7	few	CSVEDAGQGFYEQYF	TGCAGCGTTGAAGATGCCGGACAGGGGTTCTACGAGCAGTACTTC
TRBV7-9	.	TRBJ2-2	.	CASSLLAGGELFF	TGTGCCAGCAGCTTACTCGCTGGTGGGGAGCTGTTTTTT
TRBV28	.	TRBJ2-2	many	CASRPLVLAGELFF	TGTGCCAGCAGACCCCTCGTTTTAGCTGGGGAGCTGTTTTTT
TRBV15	.	TRBJ2-1	few	CATSPRSGTHNEQFF	TGTGCCACCAGCCCCCGGTCAGGGACCCACAATGAGCAGTTCTTC
TRBV27	TRBD1	TRBJ1-6	.	CASSLQGASPLHF	TGTGCCAGCAGTTTACAGGGGGCTTCACCCCTCCACTTT
TRBV6-5	.	TRBJ2-7	many	CASSFYTDSYEQYF	TGTGCCAGCAGTTTCTACACAGACTCCTACGAGCAGTACTTC
TRBV4-1	TRBD1	TRBJ1-2	.	CASSQVRGLTSGYTF	TGCGCCAGCAGCCAAGTGAGGGGGCTCACGAGCGGCTACACCTTC
TRBV28	TRBD1	TRBJ2-7	few	CASSGTGSHEQYF	TGTGCCAGTTCCGGGACAGGGAGCCACGAGCAGTACTTC
TRBV10-1	.	TRBJ1-1	.	CASSEFRQNTEAFF	TGCGCCAGCAGTGAGTTCCGACAGAACACTGAAGCTTTCTTT
TRBV15	.	TRBJ2-1	.	CATSRLRYRSGLNEQFF	TGTGCCACCAGCAGACTCCGCTACAGGAGCGGGCTAAATGAGCAGTTCTTC
TRBV19	TRBD1	TRBJ1-1	.	CASSIGPGGFEAFF	TGTGCCAGTAGTATCGGACCAGGGGGTTTTGAAGCTTTCTTT
TRBV3-1	TRBD2	TRBJ2-3	few	CASSQGLAGGADTQYF	TGTGCCAGCAGCCAAGGACTAGCGGGGGGGGCAGATACGCAGTATTTT
TRBV7-9	TRBD2	TRBJ2-1	many	CASSLVPSGGQNEQFF	TGTGCCAGCAGCTTAGTTCCTAGCGGGGGTCAGAATGAGCAGTTCTTC
TRBV28	TRBD1	TRBJ1-1	.	CASSQTGGGDSEAFF	TGTGCCAGCAGCCAGACAGGGGGGGGTGACTCTGAAGCTTTCTTT
TRBV7-9	TRBD2	TRBJ2-1	.	CASSVRLAGAPGEQFF	TGTGCCAGCAGCGTCCGACTAGCGGGGGCCCCGGGGGAGCAGTTCTTC
TRBV7-9	TRBD1	TRBJ1-1	.	CATRTGEGDTEAFF	TGTGCCACCCGGACAGGGGAAGGAGACACTGAAGCTTTCTTT
TRBV7-6	.	TRBJ2-3	many	CASSSYRVTDTQYF	TGTGCCAGCAGCTCCTACAGGGTTACAGATACGCAGTATTTT
TRBV6-2/TRBV6-3	TRBD2	TRBJ2-7	few	CASSSKGLAGLYEQYF	TGTGCCAGCAGTTCCAAAGGACTAGCGGGTCTCTACGAGCAGTACTTC
TRBV4-1	.	TRBJ1-4	many	CASSQTRLVKKDEKLFF	TGCGCCAGCAGCCAAACGCGCCTCGTTAAAAAAGATGAAAAACTGTTTTTT
TRBV10-3	.	TRBJ2-3	many	CAISASAASNTDTQYF	TGTGCCATCAGTGCCTCAGCGGCTAGCAACACAGATACGCAGTATTTT
TRBV11-3	.	TRBJ2-1	.	CASQDGPNNEQFF	TGTGCCAGTCAGGACGGACCCAACAATGAGCAGTTCTTC
TRBV19	.	TRBJ2-1	many	CASSISVENNEQFF	TGTGCCAGTAGTATATCGGTCGAAAACAATGAGCAGTTCTTC
TRBV6-6	.	TRBJ1-1	few	CAAGQGRSNTEAFF	TGTGCGGCGGGGCAGGGTCGATCCAACACTGAAGCTTTCTTT
TRBV20-1	TRBD1	TRBJ2-7	few	CSARGDRGFDEQYF	TGCAGTGCTAGAGGGGACAGGGGATTCGACGAGCAGTACTTC
TRBV15	.	TRBJ2-1	once	CATSRGKEGINEQFF	TGTGCCACCAGCAGAGGAAAGGAAGGGATCAATGAGCAGTTCTTC
TRBV5-1	.	TRBJ1-1	few	CASSLASEGVEAFF	TGCGCCAGCAGCTTGGCCAGTGAAGGGGTTGAAGCTTTCTTT
TRBV20-1	.	TRBJ1-5	few	CSARVTTRGNQPQHF	TGCAGTGCTAGAGTTACCACTAGGGGCAATCAGCCCCAGCATTTT
TRBV7-2	TRBD2	TRBJ2-1	many	CASSFSGGAGNEQFF	TGTGCCAGCAGCTTTAGCGGGGGGGCTGGGAATGAGCAGTTCTTC
TRBV20-1	.	TRBJ1-5	.	CSARDHFGYSNQPQHF	TGCAGTGCTAGAGATCATTTCGGATATAGCAATCAGCCCCAGCATTTT
TRBV6-6	.	TRBJ1-1	few	CASIPGVRTEAFF	TGTGCCAGCATTCCAGGGGTCCGGACTGAAGCTTTCTTT
TRBV15	.	TRBJ2-5	.	CATSIYPGLEETQYF	TGTGCCACCAGCATCTATCCGGGACTGGAAGAGACCCAGTACTTC
TRBV28	.	TRBJ1-3	many	CASSLPGSGNTIYF	TGTGCCAGCAGTTTGCCGGGGAGCGGAAACACCATATATTTT
TRBV2	TRBD1	TRBJ2-7	few	CASSPGTDFYEQYF	TGTGCCAGCAGTCCCGGGACAGACTTCTACGAGCAGTACTTC
TRBV9	.	TRBJ1-2	few	CASSVFTHGYTF	TGTGCCAGCAGCGTATTCACACATGGCTACACCTTC
TRBV28	.	TRBJ2-5	.	CASSLWANQETQYF	TGTGCCAGCAGTTTATGGGCTAACCAAGAGACCCAGTACTTC
TRBV10-3	.	TRBJ2-6	many	CAIRQADNSGSGANVLTF	TGTGCCATCAGGCAGGCGGATAATTCGGGCTCTGGGGCCAACGTCCTGACTTTC
TRBV7-9	.	TRBJ1-1	.	CASRYYDYTEAFF	TGTGCCAGTCGGTATTACGACTACACTGAAGCTTTCTTT
TRBV7-6	TRBD1	TRBJ1-4	few	CASSRETGANEKLFF	TGTGCCAGCAGCAGAGAGACAGGGGCTAATGAAAAACTGTTTTTT
TRBV7-8	.	TRBJ1-2	many	CASSFNTNYGYTF	TGTGCCAGCAGCTTCAATACTAACTATGGCTACACCTTC
TRBV28	.	TRBJ1-6	.	CASSFLGGGSPLHF	TGTGCCAGCAGTTTCTTGGGCGGGGGCTCACCCCTCCACTTT
TRBV7-2	.	TRBJ2-5	.	CASSLGEGGRDGLEETQYF	TGTGCCAGCAGCTTAGGGGAGGGGGGGCGAGATGGTTTGGAAGAGACCCAGTACTTC
TRBV6-5	.	TRBJ2-5	few	CASMGGTYQETQYF	TGTGCCAGCATGGGGGGCACTTACCAAGAGACCCAGTACTTC
TRBV5-4	.	TRBJ2-2	few	CASSLDSLAAGELFF	TGTGCCAGCAGCCTAGACAGCCTTGCGGCCGGGGAGCTGTTTTTT
TRBV7-9	.	TRBJ2-1	.	CASSILPRWNEQFF	TGTGCCAGCAGCATTCTACCCCGCTGGAATGAGCAGTTCTTC
TRBV7-6	.	TRBJ2-5	many	CASSLAVWETQYF	TGTGCCAGCAGCTTAGCGGTCTGGGAGACCCAGTACTTC
TRBV12-3/TRBV12-4	TRBD1	TRBJ2-7	few	CASSRDREQYF	TGTGCCAGCAGTAGGGACAGGGAGCAGTACTTC